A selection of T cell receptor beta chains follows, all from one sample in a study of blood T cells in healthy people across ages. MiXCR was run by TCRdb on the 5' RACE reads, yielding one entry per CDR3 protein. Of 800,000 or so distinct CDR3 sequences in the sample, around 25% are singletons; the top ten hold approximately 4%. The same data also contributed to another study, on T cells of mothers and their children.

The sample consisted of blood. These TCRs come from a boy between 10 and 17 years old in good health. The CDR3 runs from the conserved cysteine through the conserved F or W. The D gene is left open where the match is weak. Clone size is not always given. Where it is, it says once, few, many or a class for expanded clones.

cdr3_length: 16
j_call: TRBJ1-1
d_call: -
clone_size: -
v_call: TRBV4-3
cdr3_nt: TGCGCCAGCAGCCAAGGGTCGGGGTTGGGGGGCACTGAAGCTTTCTTT
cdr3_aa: CASSQGSGLGGTEAFF

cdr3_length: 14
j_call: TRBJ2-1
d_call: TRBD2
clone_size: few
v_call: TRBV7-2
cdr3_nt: TGTGCCAGCAGCTTAGGGCTAGCGGACAATGAGCAGTTCTTC
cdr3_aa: CASSLGLADNEQFF

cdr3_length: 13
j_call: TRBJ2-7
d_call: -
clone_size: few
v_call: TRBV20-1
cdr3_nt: TGCAGCGGAAAGGGGCAAAAATCCTACGAGCAGTACTTC
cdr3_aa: CSGKGQKSYEQYF

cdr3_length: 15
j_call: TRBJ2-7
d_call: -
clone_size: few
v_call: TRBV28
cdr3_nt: TGTGCCAGCAGTTCAGACGGACGGGGGTCCTACGAGCAGTACTTC
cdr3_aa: CASSSDGRGSYEQYF

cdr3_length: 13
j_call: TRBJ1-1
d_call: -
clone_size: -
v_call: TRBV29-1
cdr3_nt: TGCAGCGTTCGGTTCGGAAAGAACACTGAAGCTTTCTTT
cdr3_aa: CSVRFGKNTEAFF

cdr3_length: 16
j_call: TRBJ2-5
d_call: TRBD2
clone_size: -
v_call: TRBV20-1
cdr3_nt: TGCAGGGCCACTTCCTTACTAGCGGGGGGACAAGAGACCCAGTACTTC
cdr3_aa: CRATSLLAGGQETQYF

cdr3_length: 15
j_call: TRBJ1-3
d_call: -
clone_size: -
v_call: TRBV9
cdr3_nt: TGTGCCAGCAGCCTCGGGCCGGACTCTGGAAACACCATATATTTT
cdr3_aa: CASSLGPDSGNTIYF

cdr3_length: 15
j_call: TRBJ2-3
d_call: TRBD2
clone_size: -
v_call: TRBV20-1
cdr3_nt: TGCAGTGCTAGAGTGCTAGCGGAGTACACAGATACGCAGTATTTT
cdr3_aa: CSARVLAEYTDTQYF

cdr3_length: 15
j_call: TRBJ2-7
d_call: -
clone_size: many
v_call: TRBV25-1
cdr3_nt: TGTGCCAGCAGTGATAGTCACTGGAGCTCCTACGAGCAGTACTTC
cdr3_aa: CASSDSHWSSYEQYF

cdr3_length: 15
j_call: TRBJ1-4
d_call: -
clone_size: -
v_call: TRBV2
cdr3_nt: TGTGCCAGCAGTTTCACGGACAGCCCAAATGAAAAACTGTTTTTT
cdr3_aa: CASSFTDSPNEKLFF

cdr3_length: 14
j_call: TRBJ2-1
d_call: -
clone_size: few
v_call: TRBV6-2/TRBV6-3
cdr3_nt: TGTGCCAGTGGATTACAGGGAACCCACAATGAGCAGTTCTTC
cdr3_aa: CASGLQGTHNEQFF

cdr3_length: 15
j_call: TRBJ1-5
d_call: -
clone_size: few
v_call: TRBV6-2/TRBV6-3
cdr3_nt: TGTGCCAGCAGTTACTTGCGTGGGGGCAATCAGCCCCAGCATTTT
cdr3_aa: CASSYLRGGNQPQHF

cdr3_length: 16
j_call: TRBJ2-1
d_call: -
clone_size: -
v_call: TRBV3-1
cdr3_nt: TGTGCCAGCAGCCCCGCCAGGAGCAAATCCAACAATGAGCAGTTCTTC
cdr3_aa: CASSPARSKSNNEQFF

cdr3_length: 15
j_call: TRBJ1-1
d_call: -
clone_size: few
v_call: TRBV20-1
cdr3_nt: TGCAGTGCGACCCCATACGTGGGCATGAACACTGAAGCTTTCTTT
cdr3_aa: CSATPYVGMNTEAFF

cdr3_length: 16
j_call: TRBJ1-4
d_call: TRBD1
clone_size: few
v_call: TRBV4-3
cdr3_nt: TGCGCCAGCAGCCAAGGTCAACAGGGGGCGGGAGAAAAACTGTTTTTT
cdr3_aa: CASSQGQQGAGEKLFF

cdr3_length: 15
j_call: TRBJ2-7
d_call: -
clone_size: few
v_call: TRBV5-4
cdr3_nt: TGTGCCAGCAGCTTTCGGTTTGGCAGTTCCTACGAGCAGTACTTC
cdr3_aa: CASSFRFGSSYEQYF

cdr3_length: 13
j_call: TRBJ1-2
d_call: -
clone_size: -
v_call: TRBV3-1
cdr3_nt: TGTGCCAGCAGCCAAGAAGGACCGGGTGGCTACACCTTC
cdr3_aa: CASSQEGPGGYTF

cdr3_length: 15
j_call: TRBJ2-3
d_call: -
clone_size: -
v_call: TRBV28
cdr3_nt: TGTGCCAGCAGTTTGTCTGGACAGATCACAGATACGCAGTATTTT
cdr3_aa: CASSLSGQITDTQYF

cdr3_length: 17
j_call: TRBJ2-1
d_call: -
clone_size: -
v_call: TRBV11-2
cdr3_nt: TGTGCCAGCACCGCCACTCCAGGGACTCCCCGATACAATGAGCAGTTCTTC
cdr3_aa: CASTATPGTPRYNEQFF

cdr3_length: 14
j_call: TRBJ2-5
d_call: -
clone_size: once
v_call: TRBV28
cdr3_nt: TGTGCCAGCAGTGTGGTCCTCCGACAAGAGACCCAGTACTTC
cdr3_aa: CASSVVLRQETQYF